These 19 T cell receptor beta chains were all obtained from the same sample, sequenced in a study of cytomegalovirus exposure and HLA in healthy donors. Use of 60 Vbeta and 13 Jbeta primers characterized the PCR. The assay was immunoSEQ multiplex PCR, and TCRdb's table has in-frame clones only and misses some. The sample has around 150,000 clones, more than 75% seen once; the top ten hold over 1.1%. The sample taken for sequencing was PBMCs. These receptors were collected from a male donor in good health and CMV-seronegative.

The chain joins TRBV4-3 to TRBJ2-1; TRBD1 matches 11 bases. CDR1 and CDR2 from the germline V gene are LGHNA and YSLEER. The ends lost 3 bases at V and 8 bases at J; junction bases unmatched: 6. CDR3 length: 15 residues. The CDR3 DNA is TGCGCCAGCAGCCAGGGACAGGGGGAATACTATGAGCAGTTCTTC. Translation: CASSQGQGEYYEQFF.

The chain employs TRBV28 and TRBJ2-3, with D perhaps matching TRBD2 (5 bases). CDR3 length equals 15 residues. Germline loops: CDR1 MDHEN, CDR2 SYDVKM. V dropped 2 bases and J dropped 0 bases, with 9 bases sitting between them. The CDR3 nucleotides are TGTGCCAGCAGTTTAGGAGGCCGGAGCACAGATACGCAGTATTTT. It yields the protein CASSLGGRSTDTQYF.

This clone was detected only a few times. The V and J genes are TRBV6-1 and TRBJ2-5; weak D call: TRBD2 (5 bases). The CDR3 is 13 amino acids. V lost 8 bases and J lost 3, with 13 bases in between. Germline V gene lookup returns CDR1 MNHNS and CDR2 SASEGT. The CDR3 coding sequence is TGTGCCAGCCGAGGACTGGGGAAAGAGACCCAGTACTTC. Translated, it gives CASRGLGKETQYF.

This clone occurred once. The CDR3 DNA reads as TGTGCCAGCAGCAGGGTGACCGGGACAGGGGGAAGCTACACCTTC. Amino acids: CASSRVTGTGGSYTF. J is TRBJ1-2 and V is TRBV9; 11 nucleotides align to TRBD1. From germline, CDR1 is SGDLS and CDR2 YYNGEE. The CDR3 length is 15 residues. V lost 4 bases and J lost 9; bases outside the gene matches: 11.

This clone was recorded a few times. The chain couples TRBV5-4 to TRBJ2-7, with 9 bases lining up with TRBD1. There are 15 residues in the CDR3. The V and J ends lost 0 bases and 6 bases, in that order; junction bases with no gene match: 7. Germline CDR1 SGHNT, CDR2 YYREEE (reference sequence). This CDR3 is CASSLGGGQGREQYF. In nucleotides, the CDR3 is TGTGCCAGCAGCTTGGGGGGGGGACAGGGCCGCGAGCAGTACTTC.

V is TRBV7-2 and J is TRBJ1-2, with D possibly matching TRBD1 (6 bases). The V gene's germline CDR1 is SGHTA and CDR2 FQGNSA. The CDR3 spans 14 residues. The V end was cut by 5 bases, the J end by 6 bases, with 16 bases between. The DNA for the CDR3 is TGTGCCAGCAGCCCCGACAGGAGAGACCATGGCTACACCTTC. Amino acid sequence: CASSPDRRDHGYTF.

V and J are TRBV21-1 and TRBJ1-2; the table's D call, TRBD1, has no DNA check behind it. TRBV21-1 has pseudogene status. The CDR3 is 13 residues long. The CDR3 is CASSGDRADGYTF. The DNA for the CDR3 is TGTGCCAGCAGTGGGGACAGGGCTGACGGCTACACCTTC.

V usage is TRBV28 and J usage is TRBJ2-3, with D possibly being TRBD2 (6 bases). From germline, CDR1 is MDHEN and CDR2 SYDVKM. Trimming cost V 4 bases and J 6 bases, with 20 bases left between them. The CDR3 extends over 16 amino acids. The CDR3 is CASSSSTQRVIDTQYF. The DNA of the CDR3 is TGTGCCAGCAGTTCCAGTACACAGCGGGTCATCGATACGCAGTATTTT.

The CDR3 reads CASSGEARTEAFF. The CDR3 nucleotides read TGTGCCAGCAGCGGGGAGGCGAGGACTGAAGCTTTCTTT. The chain carries TRBV2 and TRBJ1-1; D unclear. With 6 bases removed from V and 5 bases from J, the gap between germline ends came to 13 bases. The V gene's germline CDR1 is SNHLY and CDR2 FYNNEI. The CDR3 is 13 residues long. The full variable domain, its missing parts supplied by reference TRBV2 and TRBJ1-1, is EPEVTQTPSHQVTQMGQEVILRCVPISNHLYFYWYRQILGQKVEFLVSFYNNEISEKSEIFDDQFSVERPDGSNFTLKIRSTKLEDSAMYFCASSGEARTEAFFGQGTRLTVV.

V and J are TRBV7-8 and TRBJ1-1; D call uncertain. This CDR3 is built from 14 residues. Trimming shortened V by 5 bases and J by 0 bases, and 10 bases separated the two germline ends. CDR1 is SGHVS and CDR2 is FQNEAQ in the germline V gene. CDR3 nucleotides: TGTGCCAGCAGCCCTCAACACCTGAACACTGAAGCTTTCTTT. This codes for CASSPQHLNTEAFF.

This chain links TRBV15 with TRBJ1-1; D is unresolved. This CDR3 comprises 17 residues. Trimming removed 2 bases at V and 0 bases at J, with 16 bases between. The germline V gene has CDR1 LNHNV and CDR2 YYDKDF (reference sequence). CDR3: CATSRPAGAEMNTEAFF. CDR3 DNA sequence: TGTGCCACCAGCAGACCCGCCGGAGCTGAAATGAACACTGAAGCTTTCTTT. Complete variable domain (other parts from reference TRBV15 and TRBJ1-1): DAMVIQNPRYQVTQFGKPVTLSCSQTLNHNVMYWYQQKSSQAPKLLFHYYDKDFNNEADTPDNFQSRRPNTSFCFLDIRSPGLGDTAMYLCATSRPAGAEMNTEAFFGQGTRLTVV.

Details on this clone: A much larger clonotype is one base distant, so this may be a read error. The chain combines TRBV5-6 with TRBJ1-1; D is possibly TRBD1 (6 bases). CDR1 is SGHDT and CDR2 is YYEEEE in the germline V gene. This CDR3 region has 13 residues. The V end was cut by 4 bases, the J end by 0 bases, with 7 bases between. The CDR3 nucleotides are TGTGCCAGCAGCCGGACAGTGAACACTGAAGCTTTCTTT. This sequence encodes CASSRTVNTEAFF. Drawing the rest from reference TRBV5-6 and TRBJ1-1, the complete variable domain is DAGVTQSPTHLIKTRGQQVTLRCSPKSGHDTVSWYQQALGQGPQFIFQYYEEEERQRGNFPDRFSGHQFPNYSSELNVNALLLGDSALYLCASSRTVNTEAFFGQGTRLTVV.

The V gene is TRBV27, the J gene TRBJ1-2, with a possible D match to TRBD1 (6 bases). The CDR3 runs 14 residues. The germline V gene has CDR1 MNHEY and CDR2 SMNVEV (reference sequence). V lost 8 bases and J 10 bases, leaving 23 bases between the germline ends. The chain's CDR3 is CASGPFWGKGDYTF. DNA for the CDR3: TGTGCCAGCGGACCCTTTTGGGGGAAGGGGGACTACACCTTC.

The chain employs TRBV5-1 and TRBJ1-1, with 8 positions matching TRBD1. Germline CDR1 is SGHRS and CDR2 is YFSETQ. V was pared by 2 bases and J by 5 bases, with 11 bases of the junction left unmatched. The CDR3 runs 16 residues. The CDR3, as DNA: TGCGCCAGCAGCTTAGACCCAGGGGGCTCTCGGACTGAAGCTTTCTTT. Its protein product is CASSLDPGGSRTEAFF.

J is TRBJ2-7 and V is TRBV27, with 9 bases aligning to TRBD1. The CDR3 sequence is 14 residues long. The V gene end was trimmed by 7 bases and the J gene end by 2 bases; junction bases not matched to a gene: 6. Germline V gives CDR1 MNHEY, CDR2 SMNVEV (reference sequence). CDR3 coding DNA: TGTGCCAGCAAAAGCGGGACAGGGCCCTACGAGCAGTACTTC. It specifies CASKSGTGPYEQYF.

The CDR3 nucleotides are TGTGCCAGCAGCTTAACGTTTGCTAGCGGGAACCAGCAGTACTTC. Protein: CASSLTFASGNQQYF. The chain couples TRBV7-3 to TRBJ2-7; 9 nucleotides align to TRBD2. This CDR3 spans 15 amino acids. Germline CDR1 and CDR2: SGHTA and FQGTGA. V was clipped by 0 bases and J by 8 bases; unmatched bases: 8.

The rearrangement joins TRBV7-2 to TRBJ2-2; D may be TRBD1 (5 bases). Trimming shortened V by 1 base and J by 5 bases, and 8 bases separated the two germline ends. The CDR3 covers 14 residues. CDR1 is SGHTA, CDR2 FQGNSA, per germline. The CDR3 here is CASSLVTATGELFF. The CDR3 nucleotides are TGTGCCAGCAGCTTAGTGACAGCTACCGGGGAGCTGTTTTTT.

This clone was recorded only once. J is TRBJ2-1 and V is TRBV12-5; TRBD1 might be the D (5 bases). Germline CDR1 and CDR2: LGHNT and FRNRAP. Trimming pared 2 bases from V and 7 bases from J, leaving 6 bases between. The CDR3 runs to 12 residues. The CDR3 sequence: CASGLRGNEQFF. The CDR3 DNA is TGTGCTAGTGGTTTGAGGGGTAATGAGCAGTTCTTC.

This chain uses TRBV19 with TRBJ1-2; a possible D gene is TRBD1 (5 bases). This CDR3 has 13 residues. V was trimmed by 6 bases and J by 3 bases, leaving 11 bases between them. Germline V gene sequence: CDR1 LNHDA, CDR2 SQIVND (reference sequence). The CDR3 reads CASRNDRDYGYTF. The CDR3 DNA sequence: TGTGCCAGTAGAAATGACAGAGACTATGGCTACACCTTC.